The entry below gives a single T cell receptor (beta chain) sequence along with its context. TCRdb's copy holds only in-frame clones and misses some; the assay was immunoSEQ multiplex PCR. The table lists around 100,000 clones, about 91% of them singletons. The record originates from a study of control samples from healthy donors and cancer patients. The TCR comes from a woman between 18 and 29 years old in good health. Sequencing was performed on blood.

The CDR3 here is CASSIGGPHEQFF. In DNA form, the CDR3 reads TGTGCCAGTAGTATTGGGGGACCCCATGAGCAGTTCTTC. The V and J genes are TRBV19 and TRBJ2-1; D might be TRBD1 or TRBD2, each matching 5 bases. The germline V gene has CDR1 LNHDA and CDR2 SQIVND (reference sequence). The CDR3 has 13 amino acids. Trimming left V 3 bases short and J 8 bases short, with 11 bases between.